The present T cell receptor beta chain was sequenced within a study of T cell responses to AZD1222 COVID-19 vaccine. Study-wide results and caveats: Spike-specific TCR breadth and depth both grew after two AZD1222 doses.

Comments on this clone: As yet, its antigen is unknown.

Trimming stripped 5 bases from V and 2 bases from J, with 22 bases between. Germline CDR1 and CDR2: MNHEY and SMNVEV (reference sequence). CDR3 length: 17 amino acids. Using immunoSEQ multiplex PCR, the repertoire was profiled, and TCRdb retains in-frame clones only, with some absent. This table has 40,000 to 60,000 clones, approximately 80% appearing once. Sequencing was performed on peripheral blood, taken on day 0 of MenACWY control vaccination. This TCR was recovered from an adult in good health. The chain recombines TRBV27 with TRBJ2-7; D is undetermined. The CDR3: CASSLLPVNGMTYEQYF. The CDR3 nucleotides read TGTGCCAGCAGTCTCCTCCCGGTAAACGGTATGACCTACGAGCAGTACTTC.